This record looks at one T cell receptor beta chain sequence and its context. What it binds is unknown. Trimming took 5 bases from V and 0 from J; bases not matched to a gene: 11. CDR1 is MNHEY, CDR2 SMNVEV, per germline (reference sequence). This CDR3 spans 17 amino acids. Per sorted-subset replicate PCR, input was roughly 220 ng DNA, representing roughly 29,000 T cell genomes. Clones were sequenced by immunoSEQ multiplex PCR, and TCRdb holds only the in-frame ones, with some missing. Among 1,400,000 or so clones, just under 99% were seen once, and the ten largest hold around 0.38%. The data are from a study of shared clonotypes between healthy human individuals. Findings and limits, study-wide: Expectations were that clonotype sharing among donors would be affected by sequencing depth.

This TCR was recovered from a man aged 25 to 40 in good health. The V call is TRBV27, the J call TRBJ1-1; TRBD1 matches 8 bases. Input material: naive CD4+ T cells sorted from blood. Subset defined: CD45RA+ positively selected. In nucleotides, the CDR3 is TGTGCCAGCAGTCCCCGGACAGGGAGAATCATGAACACTGAAGCTTTCTTT. As protein: CASSPRTGRIMNTEAFF.